This T cell receptor (beta chain) was obtained from a study of blood T cell repertoires in COVID-19. The CDR3 has 16 amino acids. The germline gives CDR1 WNHNN, CDR2 SYGVQD (reference sequence). V dropped 3 bases and J dropped 6; count of bases not matched to a gene: 9. Profiling relied on immunoSEQ multiplex PCR, and the TCRdb table lists in-frame clones only, not all of them. The sample lists 150,000 to 200,000 clones, about 72% occurring once. Cohort placement rested on clinical history that participants reported themselves. All recovered Cohort 3 donors got two negative PCRs, got clearance, or saw symptom resolution.

The clonotype comes from a woman aged 45-60 years who had recovered from COVID-19. Sequencing was carried out using PBMCs or T cells enriched from blood (not recorded which). The chain combines TRBV10-1 with TRBJ2-1; TRBD2 agrees at 9 bases. The chain's CDR3 is CASSEAVAGAGNEQFF. In DNA, the CDR3 is TGCGCCAGCAGTGAAGCGGTAGCGGGAGCTGGCAATGAGCAGTTCTTC.